The 31 T cell receptor beta chains below all came from one sample that was sequenced in a study of spatial heterogeneity in lung cancer. Study-wide points: Tumor mutation count correlated with how many alpha and beta TCRs expanded intratumorally.

Time point specified: sample taken at primary tumor resection. No antigen has been identified for these receptors. TCRdb re-derived calls from the 5' RACE reads in MiXCR, one entry per CDR3 protein. This table has roughly 15,000 distinct CDR3 sequences, approximately 7.4% appearing once. The material was lung tumor tissue, obtained at surgery. The source of these receptors is a male donor with early-stage non-small cell lung cancer.

Ten or more counts support this clonotype. The chain combines TRBV20-1 with TRBJ2-1, with 7 positions matching TRBD1. The CDR3 is 14 residues long. V lost 0 bases to trimming and J lost 4 bases; unmatched junction nucleotides: 3. The V gene's germline CDR1 is DFQATT and CDR2 SNEGSKA (reference sequence). The CDR3 nucleotides are TGCAGTGCTAGAGATGGGACAGCTTACAATGAGCAGTTCTTC. Protein product: CSARDGTAYNEQFF.

By share of the sample, this clonotype is medium-sized. The V and J genes are TRBV2 and TRBJ2-7; D is undetermined. This CDR3 spans 11 amino acids. Looked up from germline, CDR1 is SNHLY and CDR2 is FYNNEI. The V gene lost 5 bases and the J gene lost 4 bases, with 6 bases spanning the gap. The CDR3 loop is CASSLGYEQYF. DNA for the CDR3: TGTGCCAGCAGTCTTGGATACGAGCAGTACTTC.

This clonotype was recorded at least ten times. This sequence joins TRBV30 and TRBJ1-2; 11 bases are a match to TRBD1. With V trimmed by 3 bases and J by 8 bases, 5 bases remained unmatched. The CDR3 length is 13 residues. Germline V gives CDR1 GTSNPN, CDR2 SVGIG (reference sequence). CDR3 nucleotides: TGTGCCTGGAGGTGGGGACAGGGGGAAGGCTACACCTTC. Amino acids: CAWRWGQGEGYTF.

This clonotype showed up many times. This chain uses TRBV7-2 with TRBJ1-4; D unclear. This CDR3 contains 16 residues. The ends were cut back, 2 bases at V and 0 bases at J, with 10 bases in the middle. The germline V gene encodes CDR1 SGHTA and CDR2 FQGNSA. The CDR3 sequence: CASSLSATATNEKLFF. In nucleotides, the CDR3 is TGTGCCAGCAGCTTAAGTGCTACTGCAACTAATGAAAAACTGTTTTTT.

This clonotype was counted between two and nine times. This rearrangement joins TRBV6-4 to TRBJ2-7, with D possibly being TRBD1 (6 bases). Germline lookup yields CDR1 MRHNA and CDR2 SNTAGT. Trimming took off 4 bases at V and 5 bases at J, with 15 bases between the two ends. CDR3 length: 14 residues. The CDR3 sequence: CASSALTGLDEQYV. DNA of the CDR3: TGTGCCAGCAGTGCGCTGACAGGCTTGGACGAGCAGTACGTC.

The table lists this clonotype with many counts. This chain links TRBV20-1 with TRBJ2-7, with 16 bases that match TRBD2. The CDR3 runs to 17 residues. CDR1 is DFQATT and CDR2 is SNEGSKA in the germline V gene (reference sequence). The V gene end was trimmed by 5 bases and the J gene end by 7 bases; junction bases not matched to a gene: 14. This CDR3 is CSARRLAGTSGRAEQYF. The CDR3 DNA is TGCAGTGCTCGACGGCTCGCCGGGACTAGCGGGAGGGCGGAGCAGTACTTC.

This clonotype turned up a few times. The chain has TRBV11-2 and TRBJ2-5; 9 bases match TRBD1. The V gene end was trimmed by 5 bases and the J gene end by 5 bases; junction bases not matched to a gene: 15. From germline, CDR1 is SGHAT and CDR2 FQNNGV. CDR3 length: 17 residues. CDR3 residues: CASSPLAGQGSSETQYF. The CDR3 DNA follows: TGTGCCAGCAGCCCCCTCGCCGGACAGGGGAGTTCGGAGACCCAGTACTTC.

J is TRBJ1-5 and V is TRBV20-1, with D possibly TRBD1 on 5 matching bases. The V end was cut by 1 base, the J end by 10 bases, with 14 bases between. Germline CDR1 reads DFQATT; CDR2 reads SNEGSKA (reference sequence). This CDR3 spans 13 amino acids. CDR3 loop: CSARGGVGQPQHF. CDR3 bases: TGCAGTGCTAGAGGTGGGGTTGGACAACCCCAGCATTTT.

This clonotype is medium-sized (0.01 to 0.1%) within its sample. A much larger clone sits a single nucleotide away, making a read error possible. This chain links TRBV20-1 with TRBJ1-1, with 11 bases identical to TRBD1. The junction had 8 bases not matched to a gene; V was cut back by 5 bases and J by 3 bases. Germline values: CDR1 DFQATT, CDR2 SNEGSKA (reference sequence). The CDR3 sequence is 15 residues long. The CDR3: CSAALDRGRDTEAFF. Written as DNA, the CDR3 is TGCAGTGCTGCCCTGGACAGGGGGCGGGACACTGAAGCTTTCTTT.

This clonotype was picked up a small number of times. The rearrangement uses TRBV6-2 or TRBV6-3 and TRBJ2-7; D is uncertain. Germline V gene lookup returns CDR1 MNHEY and CDR2 SVGEGT. Trimming took off 5 bases at V and 2 bases at J, with 7 bases between the two ends. CDR3 length equals 12 residues. The DNA for the CDR3 is TGTGCCAGCAGTCGTTCAACCTACGAGCAGTACGTC. Amino acid sequence: CASSRSTYEQYV.

The chain carries TRBV5-1 and TRBJ2-1; the match to TRBD2 covers 9 bases. The CDR3 is 15 amino acids. With 0 bases clipped from V and 6 bases from J, the junction kept 4 bases outside the gene matches. CDR1 SGHRS and CDR2 YFSETQ come from the germline V gene. The CDR3 sequence: CASSLETSGFNEQFF. Written as DNA, the CDR3 is TGCGCCAGCAGCTTGGAGACTAGCGGATTCAATGAGCAGTTCTTC.

This clonotype was found many times. V is TRBV5-1 and J is TRBJ2-1, with D tentatively TRBD2 (6 bases). The V gene lost 4 bases and the J gene lost 5 bases, with 16 bases spanning the gap. CDR1 is SGHRS and CDR2 is YFSETQ in the germline V gene. There are 15 residues in the CDR3. For the CDR3, the DNA is TGCGCCAGCAGCCAATGGGGGGAAAGGGACAATGAGCAGTTCTTC. Its translation is CASSQWGERDNEQFF. The complete variable domain, with remaining parts taken from reference TRBV5-1 and TRBJ2-1, reads KAGVTQTPRYLIKTRGQQVTLSCSPISGHRSVSWYQQTPGQGLQFLFEYFSETQRNKGNFPGRFSGRQFSNSRSEMNVSTLELGDSALYLCASSQWGERDNEQFFGPGTRLTVL.

The chain carries TRBV20-1 and TRBJ2-3; 9 bases map to TRBD1. The germline CDR1 and CDR2 sequences are DFQATT and SNEGSKA (reference sequence). The CDR3 covers 15 residues. V was clipped by 4 bases and J by 6 bases; unmatched bases: 11. Here the CDR3 reads CSAIFRQGVRDTQYF. CDR3 in DNA: TGCAGTGCTATTTTCCGACAGGGGGTTAGGGATACGCAGTATTTT.

This clonotype has ten or more counts. This chain links TRBV20-1 with TRBJ2-1; 11 nucleotides align to TRBD1. The germline V gene has CDR1 DFQATT and CDR2 SNEGSKA (reference sequence). CDR3 length: 13 amino acids. The trim removed 4 bases at V and 6 bases at J, leaving 2 bases unmatched. The CDR3 sequence: CSATGTGGNEQFF. As DNA, the CDR3 is TGCAGTGCTACCGGGACAGGGGGCAATGAGCAGTTCTTC.

This clonotype was counted at least ten times. The chain combines TRBV11-2 with TRBJ2-7; TRBD2 matches 7 bases. This CDR3 region has 15 residues. Germline assignment: CDR1 SGHAT and CDR2 FQNNGV. Germline trimming cut 3 bases from V and 1 base from J; bases unmatched to any gene: 6. CDR3 sequence reads: CASSLRLASSYEQYF. The CDR3 nucleotides read TGTGCCAGCAGCTTGAGACTAGCTAGTTCCTACGAGCAGTACTTC.

This clonotype showed up many times. CDR3 sequence reads: CASSLKDTGELFF. In DNA form, the CDR3 reads TGCGCCAGCAGCTTGAAGGACACCGGGGAGCTGTTTTTT. V and J are TRBV5-1 and TRBJ2-2; the D is unclear. This CDR3 contains 13 residues. V was clipped by 1 base and J by 3 bases, with 4 bases between them. Germline CDR1 is SGHRS and CDR2 is YFSETQ.

This chain links TRBV29-1 with TRBJ1-1, with D possibly TRBD1 on 5 matching bases. The CDR3 has 14 residues. Trimming cost V 5 bases and J 7 bases, with 20 bases left between them. Germline-derived CDR1 and CDR2 are SQVTM and ANQGSEA. In DNA form, the CDR3 reads TGCAGCGTTCGGGGCCCCGCTCAGGAGGGTGAAGCTTTCTTT. Protein: CSVRGPAQEGEAFF.

This clonotype was seen ten or more times. V and J are TRBV3-1 and TRBJ2-5, with D uncertain. Trimming cost V 5 bases and J 3 bases, with 10 bases left between them. The CDR3 totals 13 residues. The germline CDR1 and CDR2 sequences are LGHDT and YNNKEL (reference sequence). The CDR3 nucleotides read TGTGCCAGCAGCGGCCGACCCAAAGAGACCCAGTACTTC. It translates to CASSGRPKETQYF.

The chain couples TRBV5-1 to TRBJ2-6; TRBD1 matches at 8 bases. CDR3 size: 19 residues. CDR1 is SGHRS and CDR2 is YFSETQ in the germline V gene. V dropped 0 bases and J dropped 0; count of bases not matched to a gene: 8. DNA of the CDR3: TGCGCCAGCAGCTTGGGGGGGACAGGTGGGAGCTCTGGGGCCAACGTCCTGACTTTC. Residues: CASSLGGTGGSSGANVLTF.

V and J are TRBV27 and TRBJ2-7; TRBD1 matches 7 bases. The length of the CDR3 is 17 residues. The V segment lost 3 bases and the J segment 1 base; nucleotides outside the gene matches: 12. Germline CDR1 is MNHEY and CDR2 is SMNVEV (reference sequence). The CDR3 is CASSLGQSRTGSYEQYF. The CDR3 DNA sequence: TGTGCCAGCAGTTTGGGCCAGAGTCGGACAGGATCCTACGAGCAGTACTTC.

Ten or more counts support this clonotype. This rearrangement joins TRBV4-1 to TRBJ1-4, with 7 bases that match TRBD1. With V trimmed by 0 bases and J by 8 bases, 9 bases remained unmatched. The germline V gene has CDR1 MGHRA and CDR2 YSYEKL. The CDR3 contains 16 residues. The DNA for the CDR3 is TGCGCCAGCAGCCAAGATGTGGCAGGGGGTAACGAAAAACTGTTTTTT. This sequence encodes CASSQDVAGGNEKLFF.

Only a few counts were recorded for this clonotype. V is TRBV11-2 and J is TRBJ1-2; D is unclear. This CDR3 comprises 13 residues. The germline V and J ends were trimmed by 0 bases and 4 bases, with 6 bases remaining between them. Per germline, CDR1 SGHAT and CDR2 FQNNGV. CDR3 DNA: TGTGCCAGCAGCTTAGATAGCATCTATGGCTACACCTTC. Translation gives CASSLDSIYGYTF.

This clonotype was found a few times. An end of the junction does not agree with germline; a read error may underlie this. The chain is built from TRBV20-1 and TRBJ1-2, with a possible D match to TRBD1 (5 bases). CDR3 size: 16 residues. The germline V gene has CDR1 DFQATT and CDR2 SNEGSKA (reference sequence). As DNA, the CDR3 is TGCAGTGCTAGAGACCCGCTACTAAACCAGGGCTTTGGCTACAACTTC. This encodes CSARDPLLNQGFGYNF.

V usage is TRBV7-2 and J usage is TRBJ2-5, with 11 bases identical to TRBD2. Germline assignment: CDR1 SGHTA and CDR2 FQGNSA. The CDR3 covers 15 residues. Losses at the gene ends were 5 bases for V and 10 bases for J; bases not matched to a gene: 12. The CDR3 protein is CASSHPGLAGGYQYF. The DNA for the CDR3 is TGTGCCAGCAGCCACCCGGGCCTAGCGGGGGGTTACCAGTACTTC.

This clonotype was recorded a few times. The CDR3 DNA follows: TGCAGTTCAGACAGGTTAGGCACAGATACGCAGTATTTT. Amino acids: CSSDRLGTDTQYF. V usage is TRBV20-1 and J usage is TRBJ2-3; a possible D gene is TRBD1 (6 bases). Germline loops: CDR1 DFQATT, CDR2 SNEGSKA (reference sequence). The length of the CDR3 is 13 residues. Deletions cut 8 bases from V and 1 base from J, with 13 bases between.

This clonotype was counted between two and nine times. The V gene is TRBV9, the J gene TRBJ1-1; the D gene is possibly TRBD1 (6 bases). The length of the CDR3 is 14 residues. Germline V gene data show CDR1 as SGDLS and CDR2 as YYNGEE. V was clipped by 0 bases and J by 5 bases, with 11 bases between them. The CDR3 protein is CASSVGGRVTEAFF. The CDR3 DNA reads as TGTGCCAGCAGCGTAGGGGGGCGGGTAACTGAAGCTTTCTTT.

This clonotype has a count of ten or more. The V and J genes are TRBV9 and TRBJ1-5; D is perhaps TRBD1 (5 bases). V was cut by 0 bases and J by 6 bases, with 10 bases left in between. The germline V gene has CDR1 SGDLS and CDR2 YYNGEE. The CDR3 runs 14 residues. CDR3 loop: CASSVDGAGQPQHF. For the CDR3, the DNA is TGTGCCAGCAGCGTAGATGGGGCGGGTCAGCCCCAGCATTTT.

The V and J genes are TRBV4-3 and TRBJ2-2, with D perhaps TRBD1 (5 bases). The V end lost 0 bases, the J end lost 4 bases, and 15 bases lay between the germline ends. The germline V gene encodes CDR1 LGHNA and CDR2 YSLEER. The CDR3 has 17 amino acids. The CDR3 region is CASSQDPQGQTTGELFF. CDR3 bases: TGCGCCAGCAGCCAAGATCCCCAGGGCCAGACCACCGGGGAGCTGTTTTTT.

This clonotype ranks as medium-sized (0.01 to 0.1%). V gene TRBV6-1 combines with J gene TRBJ2-3; 9 bases are a match to TRBD1. CDR1 is MNHNS, CDR2 SASEGT, per germline. V lost 7 bases, J lost 5 bases, and 4 bases stayed unmatched. The CDR3 runs to 13 residues. The CDR3 loop is CASTGQGGDTQYF. CDR3 DNA: TGTGCCAGCACGGGACAGGGTGGAGATACGCAGTATTTT.

The chain employs TRBV4-1 and TRBJ2-2; D possibly corresponds to TRBD2 (6 bases). This CDR3 is built from 16 residues. V was shortened by 0 bases and J by 4 bases, with 12 bases between the two germline ends. CDR1 is MGHRA, CDR2 YSYEKL, per germline. The CDR3 DNA follows: TGCGCCAGCAGCCAAGATAGCGGACTCCCCACCGGGGAGCTGTTTTTT. It specifies CASSQDSGLPTGELFF.

This clonotype is termed medium-sized (0.01 to 0.1%). The chain links TRBV6-1 to TRBJ2-3; tentative D call: TRBD1 (6 bases). The CDR3 sequence is 14 residues long. With 7 bases removed from V and 0 bases from J, the gap between germline ends came to 11 bases. CDR1 is MNHNS and CDR2 is SASEGT in the germline V gene. The CDR3 loop is CASTGVTSTDTQYF. CDR3 in DNA: TGTGCCAGCACAGGGGTAACTAGCACAGATACGCAGTATTTT.